This T cell receptor (beta chain) comes out of a study of tumor and adjacent non-tumor tissue in lung cancer. Turning to this clonotype: One end of the junction varies from germline; a read error may be responsible.

The CDR3 runs to 14 residues. RNA was extracted from bulk tissue without any cell sorting. Three rounds of nested PCR, following a modified ARM-PCR protocol, produced the TCRbeta library. TCRdb passed the multiplex PCR reads through MiXCR, listing each CDR3 protein once. The sample shows about 76,000 distinct CDR3 sequences, around 70% of them seen only once. The sequenced sample was lung tumor tissue. The rearrangement links TRBV12-3 or TRBV12-4 to TRBJ2-2; D is unresolved. This TCR was sampled from a woman in her 70s with non-small cell lung cancer. Written as DNA, the CDR3 is TGTGCCTGCAGTCCCCGATTGAACACCGAGGAGCTGTTTTTT. The encoded protein is CACSPRLNTEELFF.